The source of this T cell receptor (beta chain) is a study of blood T cell repertoires in COVID-19. On the study more broadly: Samples of COVID-19 (acute and convalescent) were obtained from the United States, Italy and Spain. T cells, B-cell-depleted T cells, or PBMCs provided the cDNA or gDNA that served as material.

Study processing details: Quantification of nucleated cells was approximated via reference gene primer amplification. Measured with immunoSEQ multiplex PCR; TCRdb has only the in-frame clones, and not every one. The V and J calls and clone size come from that table; D and trimming were worked out from the DNA. Of approximately 60,000 clones listed, roughly 79% are singletons. V was cut by 1 base and J by 7 bases, with 10 bases left in between. The germline CDR1 and CDR2 sequences are LNHDA and SQIVND (reference sequence). This CDR3 comprises 14 residues. The rearrangement uses TRBV19 and TRBJ1-4; D may be TRBD1 (5 bases). This TCR was sampled from a man aged 60-69 years with acute or convalescent COVID-19. The specimen was peripheral blood. The CDR3 sequence is CASSIGGRSEKLFF. The CDR3 region has the DNA TGTGCCAGTAGTATAGGGGGCAGAAGTGAAAAACTGTTTTTT.